This T cell receptor beta chain was identified during a study of early T cells in non-severe SARS-CoV-2 infection. V was shortened by 5 bases and J by 2 bases, with 16 bases between the two germline ends. Germline assignment: CDR1 SEHNR and CDR2 FQNEAQ (reference sequence). The CDR3 has 16 amino acids. Unique molecular identifiers were affixed to single, distinct cDNA molecules. TCRdb re-called the 5' RACE reads with MiXCR, one entry per CDR3 protein. Of roughly 120,000 distinct CDR3 sequences detected, 15% appear once; the ten largest clones hold around a fifth. The gene calls are TRBV7-9 and TRBJ1-3; a weak D match, TRBD1 (5 bases). The specimen sequenced was whole blood. The sequence was obtained from an adult who was a healthcare worker with PCR-confirmed SARS-CoV-2 infection or an uninfected control (not recorded which). The CDR3, as DNA: TGTGCCAGCAGCCGGGATTTAGGGGCCACTGGAAACACCATATATTTT. Amino acids: CASSRDLGATGNTIYF.